This T cell receptor beta chain is from a study of blood T cell repertoires in COVID-19. The CDR3 consists of 16 residues. V shed 2 bases, J shed 6 bases, and the junction held 7 bases outside the gene matches. CDR1 is SGHVS, CDR2 FQNEAQ, per germline. Clones were sequenced by immunoSEQ multiplex PCR, and TCRdb holds only the in-frame ones, with some missing. Of tens of thousands of clones in the sample, around 80% were seen once. Sequencing input: peripheral blood. The chain uses TRBV7-8 and TRBJ1-4; 9 bases are shared with TRBD1. The TCR sequence derives from a man aged 25 to 40 with COVID-19, enrolled during active disease. The CDR3 sequence is CASSLRRTGVYEKLFF. CDR3 DNA sequence: TGTGCCAGCAGCTTAAGGAGGACAGGGGTATATGAAAAACTGTTTTTT. Based on the CDR3 plus reference TRBV7-8 and TRBJ1-4, the full variable domain is GAGVSQSPRYKVAKRGQDVALRCDPISGHVSLFWYQQALGQGPEFLTYFQNEAQLDKSGLPSDRFFAERPEGSVSTLKIQRTQQEDSAVYLCASSLRRTGVYEKLFFGSGTQLSVL.